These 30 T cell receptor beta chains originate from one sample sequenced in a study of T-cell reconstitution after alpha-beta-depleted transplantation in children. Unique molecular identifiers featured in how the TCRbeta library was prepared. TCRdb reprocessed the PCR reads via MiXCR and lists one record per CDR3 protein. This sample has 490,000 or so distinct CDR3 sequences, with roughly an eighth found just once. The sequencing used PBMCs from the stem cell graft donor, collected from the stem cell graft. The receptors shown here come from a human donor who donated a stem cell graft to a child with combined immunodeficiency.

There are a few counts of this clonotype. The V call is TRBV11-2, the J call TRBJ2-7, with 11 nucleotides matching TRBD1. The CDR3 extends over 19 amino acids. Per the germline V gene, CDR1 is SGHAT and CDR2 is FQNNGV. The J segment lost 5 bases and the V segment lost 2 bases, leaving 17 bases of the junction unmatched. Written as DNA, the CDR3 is TGTGCCAGCAGCTTAAGATTACCGGGACAGGGGGTAAAGATCCACGAGCAGTACTTC. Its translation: CASSLRLPGQGVKIHEQYF.

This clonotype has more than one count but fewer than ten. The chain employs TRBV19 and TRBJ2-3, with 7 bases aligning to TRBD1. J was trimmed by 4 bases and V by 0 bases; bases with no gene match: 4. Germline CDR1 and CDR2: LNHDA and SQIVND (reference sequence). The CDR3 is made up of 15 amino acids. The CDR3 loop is CASSIEAQGADTQYF. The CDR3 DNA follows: TGTGCCAGTAGTATAGAGGCGCAGGGGGCAGATACGCAGTATTTT.

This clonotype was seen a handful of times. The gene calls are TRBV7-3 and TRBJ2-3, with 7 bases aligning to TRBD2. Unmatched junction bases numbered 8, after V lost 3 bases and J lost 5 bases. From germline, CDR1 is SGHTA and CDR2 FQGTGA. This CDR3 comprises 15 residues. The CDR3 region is CASSLMAGVVDTQYF. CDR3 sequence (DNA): TGTGCCAGCAGCTTGATGGCGGGGGTTGTAGATACGCAGTATTTT.

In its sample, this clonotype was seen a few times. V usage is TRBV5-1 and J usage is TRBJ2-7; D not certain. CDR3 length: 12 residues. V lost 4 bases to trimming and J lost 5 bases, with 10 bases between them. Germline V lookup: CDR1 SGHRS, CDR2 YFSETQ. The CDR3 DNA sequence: TGCGCCAGCAGCCCCACATTGCACGAGCAGTACTTC. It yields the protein CASSPTLHEQYF.

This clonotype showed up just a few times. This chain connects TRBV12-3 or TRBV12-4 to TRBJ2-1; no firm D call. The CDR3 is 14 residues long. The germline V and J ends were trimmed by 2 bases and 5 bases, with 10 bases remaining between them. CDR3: CASSLQGTDNEQFF. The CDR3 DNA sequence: TGTGCCAGCAGTTTACAAGGCACCGACAATGAGCAGTTCTTC.

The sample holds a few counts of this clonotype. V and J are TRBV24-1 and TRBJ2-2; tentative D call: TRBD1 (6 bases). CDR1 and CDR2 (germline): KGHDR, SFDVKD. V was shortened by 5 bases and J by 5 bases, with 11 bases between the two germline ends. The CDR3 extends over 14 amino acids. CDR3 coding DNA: TGTGCCACCAGTGCTGGGACAATAACCGGGGAGCTGTTTTTT. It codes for CATSAGTITGELFF.

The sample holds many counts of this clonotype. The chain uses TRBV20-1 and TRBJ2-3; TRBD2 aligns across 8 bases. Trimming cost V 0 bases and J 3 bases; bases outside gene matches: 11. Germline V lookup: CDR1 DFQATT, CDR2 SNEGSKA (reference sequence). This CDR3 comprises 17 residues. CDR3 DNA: TGCAGTGCTAGAGATTTCGGGAGGGAGGGAGCTACAGATACGCAGTATTTT. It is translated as CSARDFGREGATDTQYF.

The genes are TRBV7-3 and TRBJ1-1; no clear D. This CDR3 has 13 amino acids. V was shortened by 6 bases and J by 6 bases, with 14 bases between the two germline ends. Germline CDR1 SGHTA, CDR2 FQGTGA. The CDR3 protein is CASRGRTYSEAFF. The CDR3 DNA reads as TGTGCCAGCAGGGGCCGTACGTATTCTGAAGCTTTCTTT. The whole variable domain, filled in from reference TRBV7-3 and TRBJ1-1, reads GAGVSQTPSNKVTEKGKYVELRCDPISGHTALYWYRQSLGQGPEFLIYFQGTGAADDSGLPNDRFFAVRPEGSVSTLKIQRTERGDSAVYLCASRGRTYSEAFFGQGTRLTVV.

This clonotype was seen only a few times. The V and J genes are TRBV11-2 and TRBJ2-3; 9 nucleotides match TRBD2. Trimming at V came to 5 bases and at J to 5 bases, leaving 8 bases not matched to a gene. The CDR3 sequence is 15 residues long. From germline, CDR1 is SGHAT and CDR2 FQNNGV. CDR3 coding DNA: TGTGCCAGCAGCCTAGCGGGGTTTGGGGGAGATACGCAGTATTTT. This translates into CASSLAGFGGDTQYF.

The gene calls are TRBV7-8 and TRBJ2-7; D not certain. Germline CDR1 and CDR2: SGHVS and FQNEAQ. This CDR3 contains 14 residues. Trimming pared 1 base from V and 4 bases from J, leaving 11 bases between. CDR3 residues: CASSLVPVGYEQYF. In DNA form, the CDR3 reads TGTGCCAGCAGCTTAGTCCCCGTCGGGTACGAGCAGTACTTC.

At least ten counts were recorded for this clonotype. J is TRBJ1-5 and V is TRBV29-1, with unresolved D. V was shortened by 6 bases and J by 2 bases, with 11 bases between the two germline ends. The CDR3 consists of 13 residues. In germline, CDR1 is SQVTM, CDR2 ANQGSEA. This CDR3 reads CSVSLKGNQPQHF. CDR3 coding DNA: TGCAGCGTCTCCCTGAAGGGCAATCAGCCCCAGCATTTT.

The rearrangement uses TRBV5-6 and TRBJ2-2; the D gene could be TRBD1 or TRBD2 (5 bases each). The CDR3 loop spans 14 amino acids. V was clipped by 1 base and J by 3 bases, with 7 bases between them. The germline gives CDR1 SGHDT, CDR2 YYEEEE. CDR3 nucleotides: TGTGCCAGCAGCTTGAGGGGACACACCGGGGAGCTGTTTTTT. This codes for CASSLRGHTGELFF.

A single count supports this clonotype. This CDR3 is CAISRAGEWESEQYF. CDR3 coding DNA: TGTGCCATCAGCCGCGCTGGCGAGTGGGAGTCCGAGCAGTACTTC. The gene calls are TRBV10-3 and TRBJ2-7; D is perhaps TRBD2 (5 bases). This CDR3 has 15 amino acids. V was cut by 6 bases and J by 6 bases, with 21 bases left in between. In germline, CDR1 is ENHRY, CDR2 SYGVKD.

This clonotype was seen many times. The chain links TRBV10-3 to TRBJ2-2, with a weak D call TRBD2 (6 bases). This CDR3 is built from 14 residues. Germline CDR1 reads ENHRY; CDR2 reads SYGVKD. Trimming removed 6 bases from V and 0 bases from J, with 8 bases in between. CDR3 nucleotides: TGTGCCATCAGGGGGGACTCGAACACCGGGGAGCTGTTTTTT. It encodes CAIRGDSNTGELFF.

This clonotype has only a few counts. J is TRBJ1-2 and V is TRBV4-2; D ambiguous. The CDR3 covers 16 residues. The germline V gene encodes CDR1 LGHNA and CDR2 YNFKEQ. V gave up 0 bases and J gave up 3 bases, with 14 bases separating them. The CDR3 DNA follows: TGTGCCAGCAGCCAAGATTTGAGGGTGGAGTACTATGGCTACACCTTC. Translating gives CASSQDLRVEYYGYTF.

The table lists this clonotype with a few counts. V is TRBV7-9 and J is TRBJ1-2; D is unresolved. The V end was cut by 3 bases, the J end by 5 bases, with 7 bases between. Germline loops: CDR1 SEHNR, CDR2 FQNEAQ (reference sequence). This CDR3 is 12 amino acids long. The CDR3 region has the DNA TGTGCCAGCAGCTTGACAAGTTATGGCTACACCTTC. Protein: CASSLTSYGYTF.

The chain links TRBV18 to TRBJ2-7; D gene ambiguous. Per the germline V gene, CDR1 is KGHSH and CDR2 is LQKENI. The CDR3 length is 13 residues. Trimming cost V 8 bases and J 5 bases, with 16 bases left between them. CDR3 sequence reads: CASPPFECNEQYF. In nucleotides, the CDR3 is TGTGCCAGCCCCCCCTTCGAGTGCAACGAGCAGTACTTC.

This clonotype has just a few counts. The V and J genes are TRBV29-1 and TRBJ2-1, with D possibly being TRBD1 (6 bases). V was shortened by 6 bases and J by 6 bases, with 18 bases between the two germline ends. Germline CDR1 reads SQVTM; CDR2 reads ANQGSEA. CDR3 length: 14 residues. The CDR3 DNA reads TGCAGCGTCTGGGCAGGGGATTTAGGCAATGAGCAGTTCTTC. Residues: CSVWAGDLGNEQFF.

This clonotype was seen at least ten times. The CDR3 spells CSATSGANVLTF. The CDR3 nucleotides read TGCAGCGCCACCTCTGGGGCCAACGTCCTGACTTTC. V and J are TRBV29-1 and TRBJ2-6; no firm D call. CDR3 size: 12 residues. Germline lookup yields CDR1 SQVTM and CDR2 ANQGSEA. Trimming shortened V by 7 bases and J by 0 bases, and 4 bases separated the two germline ends.

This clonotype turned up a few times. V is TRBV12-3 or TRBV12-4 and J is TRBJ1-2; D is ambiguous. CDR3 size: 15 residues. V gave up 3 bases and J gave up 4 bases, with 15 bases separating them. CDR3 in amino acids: CASSLNFGSLYGYTF. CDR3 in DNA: TGTGCCAGCAGTTTGAACTTTGGGAGTCTCTATGGCTACACCTTC.

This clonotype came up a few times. The CDR3 reads CASSPGAGEKLFF. CDR3 nucleotides: TGTGCCAGCAGCCCAGGGGCGGGTGAAAAACTGTTTTTT. This sequence joins TRBV12-3 or TRBV12-4 and TRBJ1-4, with D possibly matching TRBD1 (6 bases). The CDR3 length is 13 residues. V lost 6 bases and J lost 7, with 12 bases in between.

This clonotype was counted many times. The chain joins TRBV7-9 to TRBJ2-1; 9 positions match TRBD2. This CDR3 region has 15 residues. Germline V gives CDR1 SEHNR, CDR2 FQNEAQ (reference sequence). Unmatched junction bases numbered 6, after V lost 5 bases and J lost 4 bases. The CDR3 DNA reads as TGTGCCAGCAGCGTTAGCGGGGGCCAATACAATGAGCAGTTCTTC. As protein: CASSVSGGQYNEQFF.

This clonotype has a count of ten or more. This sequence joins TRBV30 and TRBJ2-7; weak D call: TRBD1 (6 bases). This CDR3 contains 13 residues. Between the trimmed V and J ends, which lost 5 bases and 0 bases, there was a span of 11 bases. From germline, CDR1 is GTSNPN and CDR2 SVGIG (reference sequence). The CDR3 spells CAWDRDTSYEQYF. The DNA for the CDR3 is TGTGCCTGGGACCGGGACACCTCCTACGAGCAGTACTTC. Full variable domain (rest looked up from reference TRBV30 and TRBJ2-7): SQTIHQWPATLVQPVGSPLSLECTVEGTSNPNLYWYRQAAGRGLQLLFYSVGIGQISSEVPQNLSASRPQDRQFILSSKKLLLSDSGFYLCAWDRDTSYEQYFGPGTRLTVT.

CDR3 sequence reads: CASSSREVGAEAFF. The CDR3 coding sequence is TGTGCCAGCAGTAGTCGGGAGGTCGGAGCTGAAGCTTTCTTT. The chain employs TRBV12-3 or TRBV12-4 and TRBJ1-1; unclear D gene. This CDR3 is built from 14 residues. Trimming removed 5 bases from V and 6 bases from J, with 16 bases in between.

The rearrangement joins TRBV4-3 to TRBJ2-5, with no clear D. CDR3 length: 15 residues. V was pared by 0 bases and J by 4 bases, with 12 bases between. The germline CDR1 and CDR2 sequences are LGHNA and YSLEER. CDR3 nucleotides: TGCGCCAGCAGCCAAGATTTCGGGCAGCCAGAGACCCAGTACTTC. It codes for CASSQDFGQPETQYF.

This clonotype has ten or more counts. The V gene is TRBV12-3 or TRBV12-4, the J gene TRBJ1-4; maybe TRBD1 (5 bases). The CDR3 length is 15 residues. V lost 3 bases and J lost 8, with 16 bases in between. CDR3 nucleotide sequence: TGTGCCAGCAGTTTGGGGCTGGCGGAAGGAGAAAAACTGTTTTTT. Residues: CASSLGLAEGEKLFF.

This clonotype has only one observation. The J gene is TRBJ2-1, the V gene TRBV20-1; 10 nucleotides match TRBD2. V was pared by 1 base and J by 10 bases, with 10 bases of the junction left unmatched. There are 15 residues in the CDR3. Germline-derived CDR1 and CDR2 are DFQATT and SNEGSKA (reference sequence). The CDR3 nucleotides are TGCAGTGCTAGAGGTCCAAGCGGGAGGGGGGCCGAGCAGTTCTTC. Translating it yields CSARGPSGRGAEQFF.

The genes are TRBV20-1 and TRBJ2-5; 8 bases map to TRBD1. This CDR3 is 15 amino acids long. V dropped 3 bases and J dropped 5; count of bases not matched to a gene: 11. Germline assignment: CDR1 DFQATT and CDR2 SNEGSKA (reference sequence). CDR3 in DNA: TGCAGTGCTAGTGACGGACAGGGTGCCGGGGAGACCCAGTACTTC. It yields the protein CSASDGQGAGETQYF.

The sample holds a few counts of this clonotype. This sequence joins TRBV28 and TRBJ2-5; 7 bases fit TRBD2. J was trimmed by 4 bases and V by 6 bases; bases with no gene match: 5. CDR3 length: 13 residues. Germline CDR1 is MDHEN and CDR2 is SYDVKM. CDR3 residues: CASRRTSRETQYF. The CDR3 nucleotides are TGTGCCAGCAGACGGACTAGTAGAGAGACCCAGTACTTC. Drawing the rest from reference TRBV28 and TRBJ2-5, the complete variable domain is DVKVTQSSRYLVKRTGEKVFLECVQDMDHENMFWYRQDPGLGLRLIYFSYDVKMKEKGDIPEGYSVSREKKERFSLILESASTNQTSMYLCASRRTSRETQYFGPGTRLLVL.

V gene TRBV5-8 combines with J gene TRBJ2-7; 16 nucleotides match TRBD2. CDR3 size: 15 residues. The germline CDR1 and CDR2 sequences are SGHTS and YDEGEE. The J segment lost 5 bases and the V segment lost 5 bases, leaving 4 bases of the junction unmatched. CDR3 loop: CASSSGTSGRDEQYF. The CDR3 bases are TGTGCCAGCAGTTCCGGGACTAGCGGGAGGGACGAGCAGTACTTC.